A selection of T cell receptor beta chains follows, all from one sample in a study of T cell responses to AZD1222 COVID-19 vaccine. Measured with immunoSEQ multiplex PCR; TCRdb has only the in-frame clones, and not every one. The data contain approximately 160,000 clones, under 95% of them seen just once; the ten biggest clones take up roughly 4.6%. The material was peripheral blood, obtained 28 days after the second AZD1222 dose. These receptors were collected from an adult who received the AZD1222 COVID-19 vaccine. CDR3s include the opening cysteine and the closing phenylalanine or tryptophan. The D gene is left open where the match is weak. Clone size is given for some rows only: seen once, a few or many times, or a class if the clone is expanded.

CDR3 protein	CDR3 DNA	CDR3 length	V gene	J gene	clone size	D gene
CASSLVGSYNTGELFF	TGCGCCAGCAGCTTGGTTGGATCTTATAACACCGGGGAGCTGTTTTTT	16	TRBV5-1	TRBJ2-2	-	-
CASSISLSGRGEQYF	TGTGCCAGCAGCATATCCCTTAGCGGGAGGGGCGAGCAGTACTTC	15	TRBV7-2	TRBJ2-7	-	TRBD2
CASSQLHSTDTQYF	TGTGCCAGCAGCCAACTCCACAGCACAGATACGCAGTATTTT	14	TRBV3-1/TRBV3-2	TRBJ2-3	-	-
CASSQAPSAGTGELFF	TGCGCCAGCAGCCAAGCTCCCTCGGCGGGCACCGGGGAGCTGTTTTTT	16	TRBV4-1	TRBJ2-2	once	-
CASSLGPGQGYEQYF	TGCGCCAGCAGCTTGGGGCCGGGACAGGGGTACGAGCAGTACTTC	15	TRBV5-1	TRBJ2-7	-	TRBD1
CASRAGGRGTFYEQYF	TGTGCCAGCAGGGCAGGGGGCCGGGGGACCTTCTACGAGCAGTACTTC	16	TRBV28	TRBJ2-7	-	TRBD1
CASSGTSGGPGELFF	TGTGCCAGCAGCGGGACTAGCGGGGGTCCCGGGGAGCTGTTTTTT	15	TRBV9	TRBJ2-2	once	TRBD2
CASSSPGTRPEAFF	TGTGCCAGCAGTTCCCCCGGGACCAGGCCCGAAGCTTTCTTT	14	TRBV28	TRBJ1-1	-	-
CASSQRTSGSYEQYF	TGCGCCAGCAGCCAGAGGACTAGCGGTTCCTACGAGCAGTACTTC	15	TRBV4-1	TRBJ2-7	-	TRBD2
CASSLGQGDLYNEQFF	TGTGCCAGCAGCTTAGGGCAGGGGGACTTATACAATGAGCAGTTCTTC	16	TRBV7-8	TRBJ2-1	-	-
CSASLGGQETQYF	TGCAGTGCTAGTTTGGGGGGGCAGGAGACCCAGTACTTC	13	TRBV20-1	TRBJ2-5	-	-
CASSYSGTGTNEQFF	TGTGCCAGCAGTTACTCCGGGACTGGAACCAATGAGCAGTTCTTC	15	TRBV6-5	TRBJ2-1	-	-
CASRDRQGPNEKLFF	TGTGCCAGCAGGGACAGACAGGGCCCTAATGAAAAACTGTTTTTT	15	TRBV2	TRBJ1-4	once	TRBD1
CASSLDRWEAFF	TGTGCCAGCAGCCTAGACAGGTGGGAAGCTTTCTTT	12	TRBV28	TRBJ1-1	-	-
CASSKGTQYF	TGTGCCAGTAGTAAGGGGACGCAGTATTTT	10	TRBV19	TRBJ2-3	once	-
CASSHRQGFMSEAFF	TGTGCCAGCAGCCATCGACAGGGTTTTATGTCTGAAGCTTTCTTT	15	TRBV28	TRBJ1-1	-	TRBD1
CASSEFCGSRGEQFF	TGCGCCAGCAGTGAGTTTTGCGGGAGCCGAGGTGAGCAGTTCTTC	15	TRBV10-1	TRBJ2-1	-	TRBD2
CASSFPGTNSPLHF	TGTGCCAGCAGCTTTCCAGGGACGAATTCACCCCTCCACTTT	14	TRBV5-4	TRBJ1-6	few	-
CASPRRGQPQHF	TGCGCCAGCCCGAGGAGGGGTCAGCCCCAGCATTTT	12	TRBV5-1	TRBJ1-5	-	-
CASSNTGTALVAQHF	TGTGCCAGCAGCAATACCGGGACAGCCCTAGTAGCCCAGCATTTT	15	TRBV28	TRBJ1-5	-	TRBD1
CASSSGQGYEQYF	TGTGCCAGCAGTTCGGGACAGGGCTACGAGCAGTACTTC	13	TRBV28	TRBJ2-7	-	TRBD1
CASIDLGGNTEAFF	TGTGCCAGCATAGATCTTGGGGGGAACACTGAAGCTTTCTTT	14	TRBV27	TRBJ1-1	once	-
CATSRDGDGEAFF	TGTGCCACCAGCAGAGATGGGGATGGTGAAGCTTTCTTT	13	TRBV15	TRBJ1-1	-	-
CARDRLAGSGTGELFF	TGCGCCAGGGACAGACTAGCGGGATCGGGCACCGGGGAGCTGTTTTTT	16	TRBV10-2	TRBJ2-2	-	TRBD2
CASSRQGAMSNQPQHF	TGTGCCAGCTCACGACAGGGGGCAATGAGCAATCAGCCCCAGCATTTT	16	TRBV18	TRBJ1-5	-	TRBD1
CASSEGPGEGEQYF	TGCGCCAGCAGCGAGGGTCCAGGCGAGGGCGAGCAGTACTTC	14	TRBV5-1	TRBJ2-7	-	-
CASSIIPGQGGNTIYF	TGTGCCAGCAGTATAATCCCGGGACAGGGAGGAAACACCATATATTTT	16	TRBV5-8	TRBJ1-3	-	TRBD1
CASSKSTGNYGYTF	TGTGCCAGTAGTAAGAGTACAGGGAACTATGGCTACACCTTC	14	TRBV19	TRBJ1-2	-	-